This entry describes one T cell receptor beta chain. This sample is part of a study of T cells expressing NK-cell markers. In the study overall: Each TCR beta repertoire originated in sorted T cells that were CD3+CD56+NKG2C+, CD3+CD56+NKG2C- or CD3+CD56-NKG2C+.

Researchers built TCR beta cDNA using 5'RACE template switching with UMIs. TCRdb re-called the 5' RACE reads; every CDR3 protein appears as one record, without DNA. The sample features about 390,000 distinct CDR3 sequences, with around a tenth in its top ten. The receptor comes from a woman between 45 and 65 years old in good health. The sample consisted of blood T cells: a sorted CD56 or NKG2C T cell subset, CD4+ or CD8+ T cells, or bulk PBMC T cells (not recorded which).

The CDR3: CASSEGWKNIQYF. This rearrangement joins TRBV25-1 to TRBJ2-4. The CDR3 is made up of 13 amino acids. Germline lookup yields CDR1 MGHDK and CDR2 SYGVNS.